This T cell receptor beta chain was recorded in a study of OX40 agonist ivuxolimab in advanced cancers. Study at large: People who had prior anti-PD-1, anti-PD-L1 or anti-CTLA-4 therapy could take part, and approximately 44% had some. In three patients, partial responses were observed, one with hepatocellular carcinoma and two with cutaneous melanoma.

This table comes from immunoSEQ multiplex PCR, and its TCRdb copy is limited to in-frame clones, with some not included. The top ten hold approximately 8% of the sample, which has roughly 24,000 clones, nearly 85% seen once. The CDR3 has 15 residues. Trimming took 6 bases from V and 4 from J; bases not matched to a gene: 11. The sequence was obtained from an adult with an advanced solid tumor such as melanoma, head and neck, liver or kidney cancer. This specimen consisted of CD4+ or CD8+ T cells sorted from blood, obtained in a trial of the OX40 agonist ivuxolimab. The rearrangement links TRBV6-7 to TRBJ2-5; 7 bases line up with TRBD1. TRBV6-7 is placed among ORFs of uncertain function. CDR3 sequence reads: CASSTGQSRGETQYF. The CDR3 nucleotides are TGTGCCAGCAGCACGGGACAGTCGAGGGGAGAGACCCAGTACTTC.